This T cell receptor beta chain was captured in a study of metastatic and nonmetastatic thyroid tumors. Study in general: Repertoire comparison spanned blood and tumor or nodule tissue of malignant and benign thyroid patients.

This clone was counted ten times or more. Its target is unknown. Per the original methods: The study took CDR3 differences across clinicopathological groups and made a distant-metastasis classifier for papillary thyroid cancer from them. Using MiXCR, TCRdb reanalyzed the PCR reads. Here the V and J calls rest on TCRdb's processing, not on the authors' analysis. The sample yields roughly 25,000 clones, about 15% seen once. All patients were treatment-naive before thyroid surgery. The CDR3 sequence is 13 residues long. CDR1 LGHNA and CDR2 YSLEER come from the germline V gene. Trimming left V 0 bases short and J 8 bases short, with 7 bases between. Findings and caveats of the study: Reports indicated that malignant thyroid tumors showed significantly higher TCR beta diversity than benign nodules did, in blood and tumor.

Sequences were obtained from blood. The chain links TRBV4-3 to TRBJ2-2; D uncertain. This clonotype originated in a female donor with papillary thyroid cancer or a benign thyroid nodule (not recorded which). Some clones in this sample may be carry-over from other donors' samples. The CDR3 DNA follows: TGCGCCAGCAGCCAAGATCGGATAGGGGAGCTGTTTTTT. Translated, it gives CASSQDRIGELFF.